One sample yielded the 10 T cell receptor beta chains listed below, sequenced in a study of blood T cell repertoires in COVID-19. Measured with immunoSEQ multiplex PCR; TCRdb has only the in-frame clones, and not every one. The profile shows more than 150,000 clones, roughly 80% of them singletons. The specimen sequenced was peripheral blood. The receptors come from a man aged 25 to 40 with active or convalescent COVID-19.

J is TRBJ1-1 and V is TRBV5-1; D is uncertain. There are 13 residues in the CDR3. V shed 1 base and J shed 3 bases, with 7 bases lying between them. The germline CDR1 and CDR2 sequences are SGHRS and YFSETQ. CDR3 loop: CASSLILDTEAFF. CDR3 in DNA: TGCGCCAGCAGCTTGATTTTAGACACTGAAGCTTTCTTT.

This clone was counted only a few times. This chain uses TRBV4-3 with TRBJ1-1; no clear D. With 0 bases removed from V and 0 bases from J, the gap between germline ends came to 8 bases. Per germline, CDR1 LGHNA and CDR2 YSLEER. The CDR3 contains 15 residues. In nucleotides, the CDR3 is TGCGCCAGCAGCCAAGATGGAGCCCTGAACACTGAAGCTTTCTTT. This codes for CASSQDGALNTEAFF.

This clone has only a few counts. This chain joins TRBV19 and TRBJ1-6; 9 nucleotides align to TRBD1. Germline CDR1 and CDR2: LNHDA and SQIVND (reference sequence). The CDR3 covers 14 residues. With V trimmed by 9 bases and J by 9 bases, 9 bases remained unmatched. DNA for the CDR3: TGTGCCAGCCAGGGCGGGGACAGGGCTTCACCCCTCCACTTT. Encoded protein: CASQGGDRASPLHF.

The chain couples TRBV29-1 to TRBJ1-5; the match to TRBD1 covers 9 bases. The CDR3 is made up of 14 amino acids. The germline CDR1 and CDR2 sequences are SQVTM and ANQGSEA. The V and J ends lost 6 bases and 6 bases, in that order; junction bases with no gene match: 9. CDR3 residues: CSVRTGGERQPQHF. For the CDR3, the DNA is TGCAGCGTAAGAACAGGGGGCGAACGTCAGCCCCAGCATTTT.

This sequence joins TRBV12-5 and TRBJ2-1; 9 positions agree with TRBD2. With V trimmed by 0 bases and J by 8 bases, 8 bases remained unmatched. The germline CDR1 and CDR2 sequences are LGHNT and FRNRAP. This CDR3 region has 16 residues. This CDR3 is CASGLVESGRMHEQFF. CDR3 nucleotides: TGTGCTAGTGGTTTGGTAGAAAGCGGGAGGATGCATGAGCAGTTCTTC.

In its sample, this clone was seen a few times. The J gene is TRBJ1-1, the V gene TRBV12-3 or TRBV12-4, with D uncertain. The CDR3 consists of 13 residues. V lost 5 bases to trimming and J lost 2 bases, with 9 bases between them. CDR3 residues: CASSTRSNTEAFF. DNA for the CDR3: TGTGCCAGCAGTACTCGGAGTAACACTGAAGCTTTCTTT.

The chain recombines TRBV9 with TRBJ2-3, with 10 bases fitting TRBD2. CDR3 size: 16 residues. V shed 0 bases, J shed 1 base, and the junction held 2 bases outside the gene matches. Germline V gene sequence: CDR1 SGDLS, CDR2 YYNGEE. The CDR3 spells CASSVVAGGRTDTQYF. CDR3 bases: TGTGCCAGCAGCGTAGTAGCGGGGGGCCGCACAGATACGCAGTATTTT.

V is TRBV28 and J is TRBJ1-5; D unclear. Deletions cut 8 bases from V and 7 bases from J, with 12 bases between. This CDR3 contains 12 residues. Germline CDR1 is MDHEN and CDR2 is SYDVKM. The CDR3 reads CASGGRPQPQHF. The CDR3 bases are TGTGCCAGCGGCGGCCGTCCACAGCCCCAGCATTTT. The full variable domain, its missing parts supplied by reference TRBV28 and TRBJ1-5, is DVKVTQSSRYLVKRTGEKVFLECVQDMDHENMFWYRQDPGLGLRLIYFSYDVKMKEKGDIPEGYSVSREKKERFSLILESASTNQTSMYLCASGGRPQPQHFGDGTRLSIL.

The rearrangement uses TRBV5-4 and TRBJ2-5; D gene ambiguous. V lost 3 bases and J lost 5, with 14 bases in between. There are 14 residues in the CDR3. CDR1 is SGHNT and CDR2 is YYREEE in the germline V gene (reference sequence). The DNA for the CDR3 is TGTGCCAGCAGCTGGGCTTTCGCTGCGGAGACCCAGTACTTC. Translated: CASSWAFAAETQYF.

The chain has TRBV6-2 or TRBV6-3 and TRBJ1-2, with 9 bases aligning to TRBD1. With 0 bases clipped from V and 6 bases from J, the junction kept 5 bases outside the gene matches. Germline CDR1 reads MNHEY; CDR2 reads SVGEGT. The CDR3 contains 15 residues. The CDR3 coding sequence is TGTGCCAGCAGTTACTCTGGGACAGGGCATAATGGCTACACCTTC. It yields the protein CASSYSGTGHNGYTF.